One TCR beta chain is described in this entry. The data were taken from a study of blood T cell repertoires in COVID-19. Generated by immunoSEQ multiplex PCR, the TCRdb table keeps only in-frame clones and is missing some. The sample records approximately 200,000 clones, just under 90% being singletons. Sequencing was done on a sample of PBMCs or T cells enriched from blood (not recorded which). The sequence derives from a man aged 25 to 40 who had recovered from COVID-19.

The CDR3 spells CASSLPGSARFYEQYF. The CDR3 DNA follows: TGTGCCAGCAGCTTGCCGGGGAGCGCACGGTTCTACGAGCAGTACTTC. The gene calls are TRBV5-6 and TRBJ2-7, with a possible D match to TRBD2 (5 bases). There are 16 residues in the CDR3. The germline gives CDR1 SGHDT, CDR2 YYEEEE. V was cut by 1 base and J by 3 bases, with 17 bases left in between.